This T cell receptor (beta chain) was recovered during a study of neurological immune-mediated disorders. Study-wide points: Across subjects, no CDR3 amino acid sequence appeared in expanded clones of more than one subject, a finding that suggested private repertoires in all groups. It was HTLV-1-associated myelopathy that showed the most TCR clonal expansion, while multiple sclerosis showed the least, falling below healthy controls.

This clonotype was picked up many times. What it recognizes is unknown. The germline V gene has CDR1 SGHRS and CDR2 YFSETQ. The CDR3 runs to 13 residues. Germline trimming cut 4 bases from V and 8 bases from J; bases unmatched to any gene: 6. Each TCR transcript was tagged with a 10-nucleotide random UMI during 5'RACE. One entry per CDR3 protein results from TCRdb running MiXCR on the 5' RACE reads. Here the sample spans about 38,000 distinct CDR3 sequences, approximately 10% being singletons. The sorted libraries drew on 950,000 to 1,000,000 T cells that were CD4+ or CD8+. The V and J genes are TRBV5-1 and TRBJ1-2; the match to TRBD1 covers 9 bases. This clonotype was sampled from a woman in her twenties or thirties with HTLV-1-associated myelopathy (HAM/TSP). Sequenced material: CD4+ T cells from blood. The CDR3 nucleotides are TGCGCCAGCAGCCGGGACAGGGCCGGCGGCTACACCTTC. It yields the protein CASSRDRAGGYTF.